This T cell receptor (beta chain) came from a study of human T cells and chemical hapten exposure. Study-level background: Patch tests applied 0.01% DPC to the upper back, read at 6 days.

This CDR3 is 13 amino acids long. V was pared by 3 bases and J by 5 bases, with 2 bases of the junction left unmatched. CDR1 is DFQATT, CDR2 SNEGSKA, per germline (reference sequence). Indicated time point: patch test 2, 6 weeks after DPC sensitization. The treatment denotes: therapeutic diphenylcyclopropenone sensitization with weekly scalp DPC. Samples of blood were obtained prior to the application of each patch test. The library put unique molecular identifiers onto individual cDNA molecules. Each CDR3 protein gets one entry after TCRdb re-called the RACE reads with MiXCR. The sample contains about 140,000 distinct CDR3 sequences, approximately 12% of which appear only once.

The sequence was obtained from a woman aged 50 to 60 with alopecia areata. Some clones in this sample may be carry-over from other donors' samples. The genes are TRBV20-1 and TRBJ2-7, with 12 nucleotides matching TRBD2. This sample comprised whole blood, obtained in connection with sensitization to the hapten diphenylcyclopropenone (DPC). The CDR3 coding sequence is TGCAGTGCTAGGACTAGCGGGAGAAACGAGCAGTACTTC. Translated: CSARTSGRNEQYF.